Sequencing of this TCR beta chain was carried out in a study of blood T cell repertoires in COVID-19. This clone was seen a single time. V lost 5 bases, J lost 1 base, and 4 bases stayed unmatched. Germline V gene sequence: CDR1 MNHEY, CDR2 SVGAGI. The CDR3 runs to 15 residues. Sequencing was performed with immunoSEQ multiplex PCR; in TCRdb, only in-frame clones are kept and a portion is missing. Of approximately 110,000 clones in the sample, 69% were seen once. This receptor was obtained from an elderly man with acute or convalescent COVID-19. V is TRBV6-5 and J is TRBJ2-2; 7 bases are shared with TRBD1. Sequenced material: peripheral blood. CDR3 in amino acids: CASSTRTGNTGELFF. The CDR3 DNA is TGTGCCAGCAGTACCCGGACAGGGAACACCGGGGAGCTGTTTTTT.